The 21 T cell receptor beta chains reported below all come from one sample, sequenced in a study of control samples from healthy donors and cancer patients. Sequencing used immunoSEQ multiplex PCR; TCRdb keeps in-frame clones, though not all of them. This table has around 180,000 clones, 94% appearing once. The sequencing input was blood. The receptors originated from a woman younger than 30 in good health.

The chain carries TRBV19 and TRBJ1-1; tentative D call: TRBD1 (5 bases). The CDR3 sequence is 16 residues long. Germline loops: CDR1 LNHDA, CDR2 SQIVND (reference sequence). The V end was cut by 5 bases, the J end by 2 bases, with 18 bases between. The CDR3: CASSARGTGGNTEAFF. Here the CDR3 DNA reads TGTGCCAGTAGTGCCCGAGGGACTGGGGGTAACACTGAAGCTTTCTTT.

This chain joins TRBV18 and TRBJ1-1, with D hard to call. CDR1 KGHSH and CDR2 LQKENI come from the germline V gene. Trimming took 3 bases from V and 7 from J, leaving 9 bases between them. The CDR3 has 12 residues. CDR3 sequence: CASSPRDDEAFF. Here the CDR3 DNA reads TGTGCCAGCTCACCGCGCGATGATGAAGCTTTCTTT. Variable domain in full (rest from reference TRBV18 and TRBJ1-1): NAGVMQNPRHLVRRRGQEARLRCSPMKGHSHVYWYRQLPEEGLKFMVYLQKENIIDESGMPKERFSAEFPKEGPSILRIQQVVRGDSAAYFCASSPRDDEAFFGQGTRLTVV.

This rearrangement joins TRBV23-1 to TRBJ1-2; 12 bases align to TRBD1. TRBV23-1 is labeled an ORF, and its function is uncertain. The CDR3 sequence is 21 residues long. Trimming cost V 6 bases and J 4 bases; bases outside gene matches: 24. The chain's CDR3 is CASSFTLLYHRDRGRGYGYTF. Here the CDR3 DNA reads TGCGCCAGCAGCTTCACACTCCTTTACCACCGGGACAGGGGGCGCGGCTATGGCTACACCTTC.

The chain uses TRBV13 and TRBJ1-4; D gene ambiguous. The CDR3 runs 13 residues. Germline-derived CDR1 and CDR2 are PRHDT and FYEKMQ (reference sequence). Trimming removed 3 bases from V and 0 bases from J, with 2 bases in between. For the CDR3, the DNA is TGTGCCAGCAGCTTGGCAACTAATGAAAAACTGTTTTTT. The encoded protein is CASSLATNEKLFF.

The rearrangement uses TRBV7-9 and TRBJ2-1, with 7 bases that match TRBD1. V lost 5 bases to trimming and J lost 5 bases; unmatched junction nucleotides: 6. CDR1 is SEHNR, CDR2 FQNEAQ, per germline (reference sequence). The CDR3 has 14 amino acids. As DNA, the CDR3 is TGTGCCAGCAGCCGATCCGGGACAGACAATGAGCAGTTCTTC. Translation: CASSRSGTDNEQFF.

CDR3 loop: CASSLEGQGASGTGELFF. In DNA, the CDR3 is TGTGCCAGCAGCTTAGAAGGACAGGGGGCTTCTGGAACCGGGGAGCTGTTTTTT. This chain links TRBV7-6 with TRBJ2-2, with 11 bases matching TRBD1. This CDR3 has 18 residues. Germline V lookup: CDR1 SGHVS, CDR2 FNYEAQ. The junction had 9 bases not matched to a gene; V was cut back by 1 base and J by 5 bases.

The chain combines TRBV18 with TRBJ1-1; TRBD1 agrees at 8 bases. The CDR3 runs 13 residues. Trimming at V came to 6 bases and at J to 3 bases, leaving 3 bases not matched to a gene. CDR1 is KGHSH and CDR2 is LQKENI in the germline V gene. DNA of the CDR3: TGTGCCAGCTCTAAGGACAGGGACACTGAAGCTTTCTTT. It translates to CASSKDRDTEAFF.

The rearrangement joins TRBV3-1 (or the pseudogene TRBV3-2) to TRBJ1-2; D is possibly TRBD1 (6 bases). Germline-derived CDR1 and CDR2 are LGHDT and YNNKEL (reference sequence). Trimming took 0 bases from V and 7 from J, leaving 15 bases between them. There are 15 residues in the CDR3. The CDR3 DNA sequence: TGTGCCAGCAGCCAAGATTGGACGGGGGCGCCTGGCTACACCTTC. As protein: CASSQDWTGAPGYTF.

The V and J genes are TRBV5-6 and TRBJ1-1; D uncertain. CDR1 SGHDT and CDR2 YYEEEE come from the germline V gene. The ends were cut back, 4 bases at V and 1 base at J, with 11 bases in the middle. CDR3 length: 14 residues. The CDR3 DNA is TGTGCCAGCAGCCGAAGATTTGGGAACACTGAAGCTTTCTTT. Translation gives CASSRRFGNTEAFF.

The V gene is TRBV2, the J gene TRBJ1-4, with 10 bases fitting TRBD1. The CDR3 spans 15 residues. Germline V gene data show CDR1 as SNHLY and CDR2 as FYNNEI. V lost 5 bases, J lost 8 bases, and 8 bases stayed unmatched. CDR3 nucleotide sequence: TGTGCCAGCAGTTCCTACGGACAGGGGGGGGAAAAACTGTTTTTT. It codes for CASSSYGQGGEKLFF.

The V and J genes are TRBV7-3 and TRBJ1-6; TRBD1 is a possible D gene (6 bases). The CDR3 is 21 residues long. Trimming removed 1 base from V and 2 bases from J, with 24 bases in between. CDR1 is SGHTA, CDR2 FQGTGA, per germline. This CDR3 reads CASSLINISRTATAYNSPLHF. CDR3 nucleotides: TGTGCCAGCAGCTTAATCAATATTAGTAGGACAGCCACTGCCTATAATTCACCCCTCCACTTT.

The chain joins TRBV5-6 to TRBJ2-2; no clear D gene. This CDR3 spans 14 amino acids. The germline gives CDR1 SGHDT, CDR2 YYEEEE. The ends were cut back, 0 bases at V and 4 bases at J, with 7 bases in the middle. The CDR3 DNA is TGTGCCAGCAGCTTGGCGATCGCCACCGGGGAGCTGTTTTTT. Its protein product is CASSLAIATGELFF.

The rearrangement joins TRBV7-9 to TRBJ1-4, with a weak D call TRBD1 (6 bases). V was pared by 6 bases and J by 2 bases, with 16 bases between. The CDR3 contains 16 residues. Germline loops: CDR1 SEHNR, CDR2 FQNEAQ (reference sequence). Here the CDR3 reads CASRSQGGQTNEKLFF. The CDR3 region has the DNA TGTGCCAGCAGATCTCAAGGGGGTCAGACTAATGAAAAACTGTTTTTT.

The chain uses TRBV5-1 and TRBJ2-3, with 9 bases fitting TRBD2. Losses at the gene ends were 0 bases for V and 3 bases for J; bases not matched to a gene: 5. Germline CDR1 SGHRS, CDR2 YFSETQ. This CDR3 has 16 residues. CDR3 sequence (DNA): TGCGCCAGCAGCTTGGGGCTAGCGGGATCTACAGATACGCAGTATTTT. Its protein is CASSLGLAGSTDTQYF.

V and J are TRBV11-3 and TRBJ1-6; D gene uncertain. The V and J ends lost 6 bases and 3 bases respectively, with 15 bases between them. CDR1 is SGHNT and CDR2 is YENEEA in the germline V gene. The length of the CDR3 is 16 residues. The CDR3 loop reads CASSRAAGVYNSPLHF. The DNA of the CDR3 is TGTGCCAGCAGTCGCGCAGCTGGGGTCTATAATTCACCCCTCCACTTT.

The chain recombines TRBV11-3 with TRBJ1-2; D unclear. Per the germline V gene, CDR1 is SGHNT and CDR2 is YENEEA. V lost 5 bases and J lost 5, with 12 bases in between. This CDR3 is 13 amino acids long. The CDR3 DNA follows: TGTGCCAGCAGCATTGACGACCGGTATGGCTACACCTTC. Its protein product is CASSIDDRYGYTF.

This clone was recorded once. V usage is TRBV7-9 and J usage is TRBJ1-1; D gene ambiguous. Germline loops: CDR1 SEHNR, CDR2 FQNEAQ (reference sequence). This CDR3 region has 13 residues. With 1 base removed from V and 6 bases from J, the gap between germline ends came to 9 bases. In nucleotides, the CDR3 is TGTGCCAGCAGCTTAGGCGGGCCCCCTGAAGCTTTCTTT. It yields the protein CASSLGGPPEAFF.

This clone appeared a single time. V is TRBV19 and J is TRBJ2-2; the D call may be TRBD1 or TRBD2 (6 bases each). This CDR3 comprises 15 residues. Germline assignment: CDR1 LNHDA and CDR2 SQIVND (reference sequence). Trimming left V 3 bases short and J 2 bases short, with 10 bases between. In DNA form, the CDR3 reads TGTGCCAGTAGTATTGGGGGGCCCAACACCGGGGAGCTGTTTTTT. It encodes CASSIGGPNTGELFF.

This chain uses TRBV4-3 with TRBJ2-2; D is perhaps TRBD1 (6 bases). V gave up 3 bases and J gave up 4 bases, with 18 bases separating them. CDR1 is LGHNA and CDR2 is YSLEER in the germline V gene. This CDR3 region has 17 residues. The CDR3 protein is CASSQDVPQGPTGELFF. The DNA for the CDR3 is TGCGCCAGCAGCCAGGACGTCCCCCAGGGGCCCACCGGGGAGCTGTTTTTT.

The J gene is TRBJ1-1, the V gene TRBV5-1; no firm D call. The germline V gene has CDR1 SGHRS and CDR2 YFSETQ. Between the trimmed V and J ends, which lost 4 bases and 2 bases, there was a span of 15 bases. The CDR3 is made up of 15 amino acids. The CDR3, as DNA: TGCGCCAGCAGCCCTTCTTCCCAGAGAAACACTGAAGCTTTCTTT. It is translated as CASSPSSQRNTEAFF. Based on the CDR3 plus reference TRBV5-1 and TRBJ1-1, the full variable domain is KAGVTQTPRYLIKTRGQQVTLSCSPISGHRSVSWYQQTPGQGLQFLFEYFSETQRNKGNFPGRFSGRQFSNSRSEMNVSTLELGDSALYLCASSPSSQRNTEAFFGQGTRLTVV.

Of note for this clone: Distinct nucleotide sequences in the sample also encode this CDR3. The rearrangement links TRBV10-3 to TRBJ1-2; D ambiguous. Trimming pared 6 bases from V and 0 bases from J, leaving 8 bases between. This CDR3 is 13 amino acids long. Per the germline V gene, CDR1 is ENHRY and CDR2 is SYGVKD. CDR3 protein: CAISGTANYGYTF. The CDR3 coding sequence is TGTGCCATCAGCGGAACAGCTAACTATGGCTACACCTTC.